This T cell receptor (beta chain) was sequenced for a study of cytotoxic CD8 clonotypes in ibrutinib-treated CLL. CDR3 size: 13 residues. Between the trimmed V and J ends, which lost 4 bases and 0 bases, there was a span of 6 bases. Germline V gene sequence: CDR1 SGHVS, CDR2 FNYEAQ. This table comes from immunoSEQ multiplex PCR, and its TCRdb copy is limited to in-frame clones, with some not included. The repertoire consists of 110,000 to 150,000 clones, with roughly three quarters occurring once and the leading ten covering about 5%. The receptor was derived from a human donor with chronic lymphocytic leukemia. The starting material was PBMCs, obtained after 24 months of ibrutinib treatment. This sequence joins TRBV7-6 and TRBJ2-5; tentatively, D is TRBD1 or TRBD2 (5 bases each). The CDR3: CASSSGHQETQYF. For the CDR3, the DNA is TGTGCCAGCAGCTCGGGGCACCAAGAGACCCAGTACTTC.